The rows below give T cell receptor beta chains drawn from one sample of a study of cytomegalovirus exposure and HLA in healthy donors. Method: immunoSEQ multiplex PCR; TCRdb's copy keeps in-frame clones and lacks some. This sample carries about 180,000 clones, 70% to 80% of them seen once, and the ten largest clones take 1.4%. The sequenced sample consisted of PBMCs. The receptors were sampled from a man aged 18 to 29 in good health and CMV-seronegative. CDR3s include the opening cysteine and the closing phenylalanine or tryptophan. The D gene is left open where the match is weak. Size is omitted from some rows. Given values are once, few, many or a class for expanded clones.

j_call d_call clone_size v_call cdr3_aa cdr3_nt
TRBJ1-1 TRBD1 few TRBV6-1 CASSSDRANTEAFF TGTGCCAGCAGCTCAGACAGGGCGAACACTGAAGCTTTCTTT
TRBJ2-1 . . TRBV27 CASSLSARGNEQFF TGTGCCAGCAGTCTAAGCGCCCGGGGCAATGAGCAGTTCTTC
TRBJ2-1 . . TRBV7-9 CASELGDRPYNEQFF TGTGCCAGCGAGCTGGGTGACAGACCCTACAATGAGCAGTTCTTC
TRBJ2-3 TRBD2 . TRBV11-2 CASSSLAGGPDTQYF TGTGCCAGCAGCTCCTTAGCGGGGGGCCCGGATACGCAGTATTTT
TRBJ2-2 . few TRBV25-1 CASSDGPTNTGELFF TGTGCCAGCAGTGACGGTCCAACGAACACCGGGGAGCTGTTTTTT
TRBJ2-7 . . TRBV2 CASRRQGTYEQYF TGTGCCAGCAGGCGGCAGGGAACCTACGAGCAGTACTTC
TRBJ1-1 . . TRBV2 CASSGQAEAFF TGTGCCAGCAGTGGACAGGCTGAAGCTTTCTTT
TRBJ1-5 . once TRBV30 CACSPGNQPQHF TGTGCCTGCTCACCGGGCAATCAGCCCCAGCATTTT
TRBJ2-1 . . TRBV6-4 CASSDSIGVGEQFF TGTGCCAGCAGTGACTCGATCGGGGTGGGAGAGCAGTTCTTC
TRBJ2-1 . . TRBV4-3 CASSQDWQADEQFF TGCGCCAGCAGCCAAGACTGGCAGGCCGATGAGCAGTTCTTC
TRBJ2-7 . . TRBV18 CASSPPKSLELGKSYEQYF TGTGCCAGCTCACCACCAAAAAGCCTAGAATTAGGAAAATCCTACGAGCAGTACTTC
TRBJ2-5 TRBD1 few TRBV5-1 CASSSNPTGGAETQYF TGCGCCAGCAGCTCCAATCCGACAGGGGGCGCAGAGACCCAGTACTTC
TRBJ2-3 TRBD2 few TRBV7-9 CASSFPNQRGSTDTQYF TGTGCCAGCAGCTTCCCCAACCAGCGGGGGAGCACAGATACGCAGTATTTT
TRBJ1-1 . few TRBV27 CATGVARRTEAFF TGTGCCACCGGGGTGGCTAGAAGGACTGAAGCTTTCTTT
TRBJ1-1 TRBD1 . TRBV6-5 CASSTGGVNTEAFF TGTGCCAGCAGCACAGGGGGAGTGAACACTGAAGCTTTCTTT
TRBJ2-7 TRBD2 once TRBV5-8 CASRRTGTTTGEQYF TGTGCCAGCAGGCGTACCGGGACTACTACTGGCGAGCAGTACTTC
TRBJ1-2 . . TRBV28 CASSLDSFAGYTF TGTGCCAGCAGCCTGGACTCCTTCGCCGGCTACACCTTC
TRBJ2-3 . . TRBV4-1 CASSRTGYTDTQYF TGCGCCAGCAGCCGTACAGGCTACACAGATACGCAGTATTTT
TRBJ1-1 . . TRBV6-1 CASSELAEKWNTEAFF TGTGCCAGCAGTGAACTGGCGGAGAAGTGGAACACTGAAGCTTTCTTT
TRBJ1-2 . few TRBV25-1 CASSAFYGYTF TGTGCCAGCAGTGCCTTCTATGGCTACACCTTC
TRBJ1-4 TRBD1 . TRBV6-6 CASSNRGTTNEKLFF TGTGCCAGCAGTAACAGGGGTACAACTAATGAAAAACTGTTTTTT
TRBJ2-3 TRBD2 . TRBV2 CASSPRGGDTDTQYF TGTGCCAGCAGTCCACGGGGAGGGGACACAGATACGCAGTATTTT
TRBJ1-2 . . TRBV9 CASSGGQFGNYGYTF TGTGCCAGCAGCGGTGGACAGTTCGGTAACTATGGCTACACCTTC
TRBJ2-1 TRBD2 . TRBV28 CASSFAGETQFF TGTGCCAGCAGTTTTGCGGGAGAGACCCAGTTCTTC
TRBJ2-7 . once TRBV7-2 CASTNYQSSYEQYF TGTGCCAGCACTAATTACCAAAGCTCCTACGAGCAGTACTTC
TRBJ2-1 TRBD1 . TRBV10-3 CAISESGGRVRYNEQFF TGTGCCATCAGTGAGTCAGGGGGCAGGGTGCGGTACAATGAGCAGTTCTTC
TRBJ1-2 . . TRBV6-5 CASRPDSSYGYTF TGTGCCAGCAGACCGGACAGTAGCTATGGCTACACCTTC
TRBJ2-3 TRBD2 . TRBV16 CASSQSGLAGGTDTQYF TGTGCCAGCAGCCAATCGGGACTAGCGGGAGGCACAGATACGCAGTATTTT
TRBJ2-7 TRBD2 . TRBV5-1 CASSLAFGLAGGSSYEQYF TGCGCCAGCAGCTTGGCCTTCGGACTAGCGGGGGGGAGCTCCTACGAGCAGTACTTC
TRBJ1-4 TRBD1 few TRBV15 CATSRPQPGQGNEKLFF TGTGCCACCAGCAGACCCCAACCGGGACAGGGGAATGAAAAACTGTTTTTT
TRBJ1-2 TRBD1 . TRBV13 CASSSGQVDRVYGYTF TGTGCCAGCAGCTCAGGTCAAGTCGACAGGGTATATGGCTACACCTTC
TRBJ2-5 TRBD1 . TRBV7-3 CASSPYGQGETQYF TGTGCCAGCAGCCCTTATGGACAGGGAGAGACCCAGTACTTC
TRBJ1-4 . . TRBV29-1 CSVALQLNEKLFF TGCAGCGTTGCCCTTCAGTTGAATGAAAAACTGTTTTTT
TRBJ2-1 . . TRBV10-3 CAISARGDEQFF TGTGCCATCAGTGCCAGGGGAGATGAGCAGTTCTTC
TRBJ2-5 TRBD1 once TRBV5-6 CASRQGARETQYF TGTGCCAGCAGACAGGGGGCGCGGGAGACCCAGTACTTC
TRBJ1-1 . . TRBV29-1 CSVSQTGTEAFF TGCAGCGTTTCCCAAACGGGGACTGAAGCTTTCTTT
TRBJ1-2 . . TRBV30 CAWSVAQGYGYTF TGTGCCTGGAGTGTAGCACAGGGCTATGGCTACACCTTC
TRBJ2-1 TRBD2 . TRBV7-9 CASSLEASGRSKQFF TGTGCCAGCAGCTTAGAGGCTAGCGGGAGAAGTAAGCAGTTCTTC
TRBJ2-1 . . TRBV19 CASSIGNSYNEQFF TGTGCCAGTAGTATAGGCAACTCGTACAATGAGCAGTTCTTC
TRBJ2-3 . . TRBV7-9 CASSTYSTDTQYF TGTGCCAGCAGCACATACAGCACAGATACGCAGTATTTT
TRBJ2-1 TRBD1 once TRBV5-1 CASSPGQLSYNEQFF TGCGCCAGCAGCCCGGGACAGCTCTCCTACAATGAGCAGTTCTTC
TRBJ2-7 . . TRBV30 CAWSVSYTSYEQYF TGTGCCTGGAGTGTATCGTACACCTCCTACGAGCAGTACTTC
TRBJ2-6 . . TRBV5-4 CASSSPGSSGANVLTF TGTGCCAGCAGCTCCCCCGGGAGCTCTGGGGCCAACGTCCTGACTTTC
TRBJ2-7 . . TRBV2 CASSPSLSMGSEQYF TGTGCCAGCAGTCCCAGCCTCTCTATGGGGAGCGAGCAGTACTTC
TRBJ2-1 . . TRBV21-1 CASSTRTSGRQPASYNEQFF TGTGCCAGCAGCACCCGGACTAGCGGGAGACAGCCCGCGTCCTACAATGAGCAGTTCTTC
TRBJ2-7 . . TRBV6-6 CASIQEEGAGEQYF TGTGCCAGCATTCAGGAGGAGGGGGCCGGCGAGCAGTACTTC
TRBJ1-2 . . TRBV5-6 CASSQPSGRSNYGYTF TGTGCCAGCAGCCAACCTTCCGGGAGGTCTAACTATGGCTACACCTTC
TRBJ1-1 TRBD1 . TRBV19 CASSMGNRGNTEAFF TGTGCCAGTAGTATGGGGAACAGGGGGAACACTGAAGCTTTCTTT
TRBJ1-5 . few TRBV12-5 CASGLDGIGNQPQHF TGTGCTAGTGGTTTGGACGGGATAGGCAATCAGCCCCAGCATTTT
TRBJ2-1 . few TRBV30 CAWSRSRGYNEQFF TGTGCCTGGAGTCGATCCAGGGGTTACAATGAGCAGTTCTTC
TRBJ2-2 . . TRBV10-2 CASSEHRGGAGELFF TGCGCCAGCAGTGAGCATAGGGGGGGGGCCGGGGAGCTGTTTTTT
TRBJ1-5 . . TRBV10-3 CAISETGWDQPQHF TGTGCCATCAGTGAGACAGGGTGGGACCAGCCCCAGCATTTT
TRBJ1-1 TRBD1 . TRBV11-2 CASTDPTGGPEAFF TGTGCCAGCACCGACCCCACAGGGGGCCCTGAAGCTTTCTTT
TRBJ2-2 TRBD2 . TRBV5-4 CASSLGGTSGGTYTGELFF TGTGCCAGCAGCTTGGGGGGGACTAGCGGGGGGACGTACACCGGGGAGCTGTTTTTT
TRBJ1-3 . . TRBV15 CATSRDSFYSGNTIYF TGTGCCACCAGCAGGGACAGCTTTTACTCTGGAAACACCATATATTTT
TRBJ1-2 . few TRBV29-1 CSVASLGAKNYGYTF TGCAGCGTTGCATCCTTGGGGGCCAAGAACTATGGCTACACCTTC
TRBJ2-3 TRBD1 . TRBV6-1 CASSSQGEADTQYF TGTGCCAGCAGTTCACAGGGGGAAGCAGATACGCAGTATTTT